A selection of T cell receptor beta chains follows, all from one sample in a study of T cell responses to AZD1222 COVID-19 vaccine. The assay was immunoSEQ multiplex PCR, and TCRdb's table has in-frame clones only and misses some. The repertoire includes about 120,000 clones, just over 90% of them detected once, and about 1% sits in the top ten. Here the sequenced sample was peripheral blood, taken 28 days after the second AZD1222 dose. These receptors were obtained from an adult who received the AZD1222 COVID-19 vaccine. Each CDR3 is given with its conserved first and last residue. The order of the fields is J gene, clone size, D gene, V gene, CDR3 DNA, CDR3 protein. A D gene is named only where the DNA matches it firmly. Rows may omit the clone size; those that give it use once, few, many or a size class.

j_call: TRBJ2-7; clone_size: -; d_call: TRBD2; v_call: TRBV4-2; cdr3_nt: TGTGCCAGCAGCCAAGGATCAGCGGGAAACTCCTACGAGCAGTACTTC; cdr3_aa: CASSQGSAGNSYEQYF
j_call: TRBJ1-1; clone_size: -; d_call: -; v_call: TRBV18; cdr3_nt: TGTGCCAGCTCACCACCGGGGCGAGCCTCTGAAGCTTTCTTT; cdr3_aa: CASSPPGRASEAFF
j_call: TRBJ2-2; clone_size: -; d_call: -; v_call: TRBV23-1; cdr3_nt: TGCGCCAGCAGTCTTTCAGTGGGCACCGGGGAGCTGTTTTTT; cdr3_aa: CASSLSVGTGELFF
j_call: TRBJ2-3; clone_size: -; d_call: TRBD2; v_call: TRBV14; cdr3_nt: TGTGCCAGCAGCCACCGACTAGCGGGAGTAAAAACAGATACGCAGTATTTT; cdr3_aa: CASSHRLAGVKTDTQYF
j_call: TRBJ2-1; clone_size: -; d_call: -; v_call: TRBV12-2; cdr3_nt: TGTGCAAGTCGCTTAGCTAAACTAGCGGAGAGCTACAATGAGCAGTTCTTC; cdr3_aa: CASRLAKLAESYNEQFF
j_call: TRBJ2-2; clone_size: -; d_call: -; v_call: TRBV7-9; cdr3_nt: TGTGCCAGTGAGGGAGTCGCGTACACCGGGGAGCTGTTTTTT; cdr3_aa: CASEGVAYTGELFF
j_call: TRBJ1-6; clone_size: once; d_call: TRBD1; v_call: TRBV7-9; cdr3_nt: TGTGCCAGCAGCCCGGGACAGGGAGATTCACCCCTCCACTTT; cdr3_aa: CASSPGQGDSPLHF
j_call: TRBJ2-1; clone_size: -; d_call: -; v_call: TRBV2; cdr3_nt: TGTGCCAGCATCGGGGGTTACTCCTACAATGAGCAGTTCTTC; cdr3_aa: CASIGGYSYNEQFF
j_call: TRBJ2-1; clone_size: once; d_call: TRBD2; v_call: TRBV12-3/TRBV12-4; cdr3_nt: TGTGCCAGCAGGTTAGCGGGAGGGGTTGAGCAGTTCTTC; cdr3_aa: CASRLAGGVEQFF
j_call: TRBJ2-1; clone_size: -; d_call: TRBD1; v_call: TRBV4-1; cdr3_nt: TGCGCCAGCAGAACAGGACAGGGGGCTAAATATGAGCAGTTCTTC; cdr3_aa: CASRTGQGAKYEQFF
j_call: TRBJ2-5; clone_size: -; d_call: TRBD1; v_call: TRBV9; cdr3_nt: TGTGCCAGCAGCGTAGAAGGGGGCAGCCAGACCCAGTACTTC; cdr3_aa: CASSVEGGSQTQYF
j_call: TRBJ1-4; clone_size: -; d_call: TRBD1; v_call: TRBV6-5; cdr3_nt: TGTGCCAGCAGTTGGACAGGGGGCCTAGGGGAAAAACTGTTTTTT; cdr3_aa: CASSWTGGLGEKLFF
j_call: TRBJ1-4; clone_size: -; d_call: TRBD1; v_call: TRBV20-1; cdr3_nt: TGCAGTGCTAGTCCGACAGGGGAGGATGAAAAACTGTTTTTT; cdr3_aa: CSASPTGEDEKLFF
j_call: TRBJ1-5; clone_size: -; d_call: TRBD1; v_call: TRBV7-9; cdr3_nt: TGTGCCAGCAGCTCGGACAGGGGGCGGAATCAGCCCCAGCATTTT; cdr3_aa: CASSSDRGRNQPQHF
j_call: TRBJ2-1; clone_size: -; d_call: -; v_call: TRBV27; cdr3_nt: TGTGCCAGCAGTTTATCCCGAGACTCCTACAATGAGCAGTTCTTC; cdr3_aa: CASSLSRDSYNEQFF
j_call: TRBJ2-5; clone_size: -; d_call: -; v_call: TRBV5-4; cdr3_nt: TGTGCCAGCAGCTCCCCCACAGGGAGTAAAGAGACCCAGTACTTC; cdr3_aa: CASSSPTGSKETQYF
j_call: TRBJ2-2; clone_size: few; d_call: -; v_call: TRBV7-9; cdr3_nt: TGTGCCAGCAGCTCGGGGCAGTGGTTTGCCGGGGAGCTGTTTTTT; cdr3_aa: CASSSGQWFAGELFF
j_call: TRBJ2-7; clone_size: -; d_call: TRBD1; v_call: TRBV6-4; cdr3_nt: TGTGCCAGCAGAGGGACAGAAGGCGGAGACGAGCAGTACTTC; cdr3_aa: CASRGTEGGDEQYF
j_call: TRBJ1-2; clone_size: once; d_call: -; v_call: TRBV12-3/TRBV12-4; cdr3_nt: TGTGCCAGCAGTTTTGTCAGATATGGCTACACCTTC; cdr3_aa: CASSFVRYGYTF
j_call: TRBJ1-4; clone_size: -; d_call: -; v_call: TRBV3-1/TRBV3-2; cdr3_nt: TGTGCCAGCAGCCAAGATCGCAGGGGTAATGAAAAACTGTTTTTT; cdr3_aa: CASSQDRRGNEKLFF
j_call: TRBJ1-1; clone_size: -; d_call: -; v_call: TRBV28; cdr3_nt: TGTGCCAGCAGTTTACGGGGGGTTGTCACTGAAGCTTTCTTT; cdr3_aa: CASSLRGVVTEAFF
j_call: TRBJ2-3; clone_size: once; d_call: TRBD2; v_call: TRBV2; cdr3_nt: TGTGCCAGCAGTGCCATGGGAGCGGGGGGAAGCACAGATACGCAGTATTTT; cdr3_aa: CASSAMGAGGSTDTQYF
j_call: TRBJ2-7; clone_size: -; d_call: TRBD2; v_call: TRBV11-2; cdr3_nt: TGTGCCAGCAGCCTAGGCCGACTAGCGGCAAATTACTACGAGCAGTACTTC; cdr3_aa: CASSLGRLAANYYEQYF
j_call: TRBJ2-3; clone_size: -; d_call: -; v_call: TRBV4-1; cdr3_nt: TGCGCCAGCAGCCGCGACTATAATACGCAGTATTTT; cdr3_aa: CASSRDYNTQYF
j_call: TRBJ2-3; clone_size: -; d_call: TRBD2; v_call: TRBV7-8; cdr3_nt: TGTGCCAGCAGCCCTCTAGCGGGAGGGGCAGATACGCAGTATTTT; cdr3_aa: CASSPLAGGADTQYF
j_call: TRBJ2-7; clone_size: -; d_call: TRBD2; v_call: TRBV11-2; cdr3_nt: TGTGCCAGCAGCTTAAACCCGGGACTAACTATATCCGAGCAGTACTTC; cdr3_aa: CASSLNPGLTISEQYF
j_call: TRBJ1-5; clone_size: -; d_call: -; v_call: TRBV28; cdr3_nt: TGTGCCAGCAGTCCCCACTATCAGCCCCAGCATTTT; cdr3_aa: CASSPHYQPQHF
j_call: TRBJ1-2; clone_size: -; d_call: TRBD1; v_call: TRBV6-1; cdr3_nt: TGTGCCAGCAGTGAAGGTCTGGCAGGGGGCGGATTTGGCTACACCTTC; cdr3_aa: CASSEGLAGGGFGYTF
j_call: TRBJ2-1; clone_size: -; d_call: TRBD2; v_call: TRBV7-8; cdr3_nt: TGTGCCAGCCGACCGGGACTAGGGTCTTCCTACAATGAGCAGTTCTTC; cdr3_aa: CASRPGLGSSYNEQFF
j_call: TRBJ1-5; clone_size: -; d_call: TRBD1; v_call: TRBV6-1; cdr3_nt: TGTGCCAGCAGTGAAAGGGGAGACAGGGTTGGGCAGCCCCAGCATTTT; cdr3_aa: CASSERGDRVGQPQHF
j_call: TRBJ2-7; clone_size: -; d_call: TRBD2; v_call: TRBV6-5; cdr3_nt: TGTGCCAGCAGGCCGCCGCGAACTAGCGTATCCGAGCAGTACTTC; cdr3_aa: CASRPPRTSVSEQYF
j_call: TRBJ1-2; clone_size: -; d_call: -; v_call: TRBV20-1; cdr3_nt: TGCAGTGCCGCGGGAACCAATGGCTACACCTTC; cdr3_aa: CSAAGTNGYTF
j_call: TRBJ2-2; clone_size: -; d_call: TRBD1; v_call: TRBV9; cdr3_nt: TGTGCCAGCAGCGTCACAGGGGCCCCGAACACCGGGGAGCTGTTTTTT; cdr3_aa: CASSVTGAPNTGELFF
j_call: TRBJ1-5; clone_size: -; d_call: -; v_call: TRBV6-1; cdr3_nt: TGTGCCAGCAGTGATGGGGTGTGGGTTCGAGGTCAGCCCCAGCATTTT; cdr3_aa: CASSDGVWVRGQPQHF
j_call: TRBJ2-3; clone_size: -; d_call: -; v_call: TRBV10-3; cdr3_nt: TGTGCCACCCAAAACCGGGACAAAGATACGCAGTATTTT; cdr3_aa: CATQNRDKDTQYF
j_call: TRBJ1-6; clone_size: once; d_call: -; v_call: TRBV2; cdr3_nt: TGTGCCAGCCAGGGGCCGGCCATCATTTCACCCCTCCACTTT; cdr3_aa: CASQGPAIISPLHF
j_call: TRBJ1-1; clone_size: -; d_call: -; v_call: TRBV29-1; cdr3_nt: TGCAGCGTTGTTAAGGTTAATAAGAACACTGAAGCTTTCTTT; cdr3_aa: CSVVKVNKNTEAFF
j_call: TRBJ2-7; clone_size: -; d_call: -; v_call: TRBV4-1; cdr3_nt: TGCGCCAGCAGCCAAGAATCGCGGAACTTATACGAGCAGTACTTC; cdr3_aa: CASSQESRNLYEQYF
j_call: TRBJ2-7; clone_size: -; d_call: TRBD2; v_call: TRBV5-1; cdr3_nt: TGCGCCAGCAGTTGGACTAGCGGGACCTACGAGCAGTACTTC; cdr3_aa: CASSWTSGTYEQYF
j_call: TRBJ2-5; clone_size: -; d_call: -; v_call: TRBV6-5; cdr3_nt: TGTGCCAGCAGTTACTTCGACAGGCAAGAGACCCAGTACTTC; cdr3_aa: CASSYFDRQETQYF
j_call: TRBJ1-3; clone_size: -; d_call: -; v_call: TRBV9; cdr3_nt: TGTGCCAGCAGCGTAGTAGGGGCTGGAAACACCATATATTTT; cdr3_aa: CASSVVGAGNTIYF
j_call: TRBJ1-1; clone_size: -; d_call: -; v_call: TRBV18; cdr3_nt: TGTGCCAGCTCACCACAAAAAACCGGTAACACTGAAGCTTTCTTT; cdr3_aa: CASSPQKTGNTEAFF
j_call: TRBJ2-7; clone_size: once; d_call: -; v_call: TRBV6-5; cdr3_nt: TGTGCCAGCAGTTACGAAGGCAGGGGATGGAACGAGCAGTACTTC; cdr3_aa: CASSYEGRGWNEQYF
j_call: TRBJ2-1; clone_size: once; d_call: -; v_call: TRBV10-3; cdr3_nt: TGTGCCATCAGTGAGGAGGCAGGGGCCCCTCAGCAGTTCTTC; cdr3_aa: CAISEEAGAPQQFF